The present T cell receptor beta chain was sequenced within a study of T cells after yellow fever vaccination. Study at large: Some fractions had low cell numbers, and these were prepared with SMART-Seq v4 Ultra Low Input. General study findings and limits: When the response was secondary, it was weaker but reached its peak faster, day 5 versus 15.

TCRdb reprocessed the 5' RACE reads with MiXCR, giving one entry per CDR3 protein. Found here are some 600,000 distinct CDR3 sequences, more than 9% of them singletons; the top ten hold just under 15%. This clonotype was seen only a few times. Its antigen is still unknown. CDR1 SGHRS and CDR2 YFSETQ come from the germline V gene. The V and J ends lost 0 bases and 2 bases, in that order; junction bases with no gene match: 5. This CDR3 has 17 residues. The sequence was collected from a man under 40 who received the YFV17D yellow fever vaccine. The rearrangement uses TRBV5-1 and TRBJ2-5, with TRBD2 matching 12 bases. Sequences were derived from PBMCs, sampled on the day of the yellow fever booster vaccination. CDR3 sequence: CASSLATSGGLQETQYF. In DNA, the CDR3 is TGCGCCAGCAGCTTGGCGACTAGCGGGGGTCTTCAAGAGACCCAGTACTTC.